This entry is about one TCR beta chain. Assay: immunoSEQ multiplex PCR; the TCRdb copy retains only in-frame clones and omits some. The sample holds approximately 64,000 clones; approximately 80% are singletons and the top ten take roughly 0.83%. Germline values: CDR1 LNHDA, CDR2 SQIVND (reference sequence). V shed 3 bases and J shed 2 bases, with 7 bases lying between them. This CDR3 comprises 14 residues. This sample stems from a study of blood T cell repertoires in COVID-19. The rearrangement links TRBV19 to TRBJ2-2; no clear D gene. The sequenced material came from peripheral blood. The receptor was derived from a woman between 65 and 79 years old with acute or convalescent COVID-19. CDR3 in amino acids: CASSIYYNTGELFF. DNA of the CDR3: TGTGCCAGTAGTATTTACTACAACACCGGGGAGCTGTTTTTT.